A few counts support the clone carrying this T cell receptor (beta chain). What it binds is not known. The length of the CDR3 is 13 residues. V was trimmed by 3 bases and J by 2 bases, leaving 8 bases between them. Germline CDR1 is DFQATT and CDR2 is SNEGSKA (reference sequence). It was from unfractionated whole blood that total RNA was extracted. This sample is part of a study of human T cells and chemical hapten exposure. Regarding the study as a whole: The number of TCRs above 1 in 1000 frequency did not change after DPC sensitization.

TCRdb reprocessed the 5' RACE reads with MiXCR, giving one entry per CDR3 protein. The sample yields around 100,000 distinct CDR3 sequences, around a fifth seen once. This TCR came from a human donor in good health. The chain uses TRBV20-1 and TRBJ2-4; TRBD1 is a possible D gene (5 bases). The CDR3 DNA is TGCAGTGCTAGGTCAGGGTCCAAAAACATTCAGTACTTC. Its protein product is CSARSGSKNIQYF.